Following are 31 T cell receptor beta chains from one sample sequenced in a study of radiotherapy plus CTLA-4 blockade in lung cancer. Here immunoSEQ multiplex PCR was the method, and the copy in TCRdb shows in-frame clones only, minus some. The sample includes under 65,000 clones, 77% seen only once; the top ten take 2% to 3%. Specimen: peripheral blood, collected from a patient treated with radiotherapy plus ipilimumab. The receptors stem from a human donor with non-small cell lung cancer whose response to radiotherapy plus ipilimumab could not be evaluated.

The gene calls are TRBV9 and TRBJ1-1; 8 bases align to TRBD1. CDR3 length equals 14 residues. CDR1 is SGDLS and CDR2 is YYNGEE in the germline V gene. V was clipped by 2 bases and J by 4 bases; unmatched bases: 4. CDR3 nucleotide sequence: TGTGCCAGCAGCGTGACCACAGGGGGCACTGAAGCTTTCTTT. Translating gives CASSVTTGGTEAFF.

CDR3 nucleotide sequence: TGTGCCAGCAGCTTACACAGGGCTAACAATCAGCCCCAGCATTTT. Its translation is CASSLHRANNQPQHF. V usage is TRBV7-2 and J usage is TRBJ1-5; possible D gene TRBD1, 6 bases. CDR1 and CDR2 (germline): SGHTA, FQGNSA. V was pared by 2 bases and J by 3 bases, with 11 bases between. The CDR3 runs 15 residues. The entire variable domain, with the rest obtained from reference TRBV7-2 and TRBJ1-5, is as follows: GAGVSQSPSNKVTEKGKDVELRCDPISGHTALYWYRQSLGQGLEFLIYFQGNSAPDKSGLPSDRFSAERTGGSVSTLTIQRTQQEDSAVYLCASSLHRANNQPQHFGDGTRLSIL.

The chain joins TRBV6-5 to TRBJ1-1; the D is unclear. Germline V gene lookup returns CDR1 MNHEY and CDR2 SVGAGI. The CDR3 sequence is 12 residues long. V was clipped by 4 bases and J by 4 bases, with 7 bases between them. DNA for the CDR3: TGTGCCAGCAGTTTCCGAGGCACTGAAGCTTTCTTT. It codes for CASSFRGTEAFF.

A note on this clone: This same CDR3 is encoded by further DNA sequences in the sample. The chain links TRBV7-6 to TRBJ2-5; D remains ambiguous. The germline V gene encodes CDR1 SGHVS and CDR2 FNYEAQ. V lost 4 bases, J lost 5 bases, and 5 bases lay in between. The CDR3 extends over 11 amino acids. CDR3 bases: TGTGCCAGCAGCTCTCGGGAGACCCAGTACTTC. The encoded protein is CASSSRETQYF.

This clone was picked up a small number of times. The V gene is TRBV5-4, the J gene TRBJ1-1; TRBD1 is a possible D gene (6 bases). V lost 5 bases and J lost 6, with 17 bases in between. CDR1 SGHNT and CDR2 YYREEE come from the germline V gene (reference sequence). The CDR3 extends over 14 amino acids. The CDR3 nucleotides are TGTGCCAGCAGTTTCGCAGGGGCCCGGGCTGAAGCTTTCTTT. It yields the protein CASSFAGARAEAFF.

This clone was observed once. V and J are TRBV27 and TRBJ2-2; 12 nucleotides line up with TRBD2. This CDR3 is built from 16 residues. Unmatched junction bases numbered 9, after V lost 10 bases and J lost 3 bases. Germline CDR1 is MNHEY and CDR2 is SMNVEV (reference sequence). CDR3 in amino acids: CAIRLAGGRDTGELFF. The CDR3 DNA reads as TGTGCCATTAGGCTAGCGGGAGGGCGTGACACCGGGGAGCTGTTTTTT.

Here the CDR3 DNA reads TGTGCCAGCAGCGTAGTTCTAGCGGGAGGTTTAGATACGCAGTATTTT. Protein: CASSVVLAGGLDTQYF. V gene TRBV9 combines with J gene TRBJ2-3; 11 nucleotides agree with TRBD2. The CDR3 is 16 amino acids. Trimming cost V 0 bases and J 5 bases; bases outside gene matches: 5. Looked up from germline, CDR1 is SGDLS and CDR2 is YYNGEE.

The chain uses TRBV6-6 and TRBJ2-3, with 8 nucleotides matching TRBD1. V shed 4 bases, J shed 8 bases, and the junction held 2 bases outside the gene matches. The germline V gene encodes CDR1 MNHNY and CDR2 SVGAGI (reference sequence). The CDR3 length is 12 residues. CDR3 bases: TGTGCCAGCAGTTTTGGACAGGGTACGCAGTATTTT. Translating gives CASSFGQGTQYF.

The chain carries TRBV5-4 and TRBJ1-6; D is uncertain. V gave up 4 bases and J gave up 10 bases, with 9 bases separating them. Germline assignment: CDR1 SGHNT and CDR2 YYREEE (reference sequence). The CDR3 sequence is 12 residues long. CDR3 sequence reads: CASSVQESPLHF. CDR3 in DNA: TGTGCCAGCAGCGTCCAGGAATCACCCCTCCACTTT.

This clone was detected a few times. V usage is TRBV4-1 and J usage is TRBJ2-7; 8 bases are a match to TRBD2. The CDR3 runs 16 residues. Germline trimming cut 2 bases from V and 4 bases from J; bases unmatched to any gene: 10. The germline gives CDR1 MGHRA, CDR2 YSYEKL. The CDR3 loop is CASSQLELADIYEQYF. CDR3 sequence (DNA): TGCGCCAGCAGCCAACTTGAACTAGCGGATATTTACGAGCAGTACTTC.

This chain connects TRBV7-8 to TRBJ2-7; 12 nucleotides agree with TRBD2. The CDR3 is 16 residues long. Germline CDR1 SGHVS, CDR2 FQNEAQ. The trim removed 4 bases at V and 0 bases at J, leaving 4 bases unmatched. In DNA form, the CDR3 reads TGTGCCAGCAGCTCAGGACTAGCGGGGAGCTCCTACGAGCAGTACTTC. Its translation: CASSSGLAGSSYEQYF.

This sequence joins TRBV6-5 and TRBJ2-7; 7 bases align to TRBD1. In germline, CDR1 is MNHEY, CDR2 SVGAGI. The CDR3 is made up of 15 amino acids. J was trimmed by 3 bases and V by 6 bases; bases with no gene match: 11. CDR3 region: CASSPGDSLNYEQYF. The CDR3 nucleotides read TGTGCCAGCAGCCCCGGGGACAGCCTCAACTACGAGCAGTACTTC.

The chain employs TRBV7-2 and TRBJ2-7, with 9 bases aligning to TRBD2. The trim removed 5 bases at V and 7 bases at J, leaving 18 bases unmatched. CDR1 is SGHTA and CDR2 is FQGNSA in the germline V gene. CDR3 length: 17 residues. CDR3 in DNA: TGTGCCAGCAGCACCCATGGAGGGACTAGCTCTCCTCGAGAGCAGTACTTC. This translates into CASSTHGGTSSPREQYF. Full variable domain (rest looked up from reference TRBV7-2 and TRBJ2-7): GAGVSQSPSNKVTEKGKDVELRCDPISGHTALYWYRQSLGQGLEFLIYFQGNSAPDKSGLPSDRFSAERTGGSVSTLTIQRTQQEDSAVYLCASSTHGGTSSPREQYFGPGTRLTVT.

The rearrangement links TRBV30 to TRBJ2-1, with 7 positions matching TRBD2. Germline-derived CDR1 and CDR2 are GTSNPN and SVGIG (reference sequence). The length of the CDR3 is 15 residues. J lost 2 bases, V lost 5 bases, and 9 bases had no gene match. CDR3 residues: CAWARGSGAYNEQFF. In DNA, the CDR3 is TGTGCCTGGGCGCGGGGGTCGGGGGCCTACAATGAGCAGTTCTTC.

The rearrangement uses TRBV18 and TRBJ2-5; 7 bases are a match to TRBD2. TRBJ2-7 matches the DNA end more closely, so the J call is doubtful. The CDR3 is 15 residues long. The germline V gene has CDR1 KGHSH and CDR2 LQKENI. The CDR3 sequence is CASSPPGGGIYEQYF. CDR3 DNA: TGTGCCAGCTCACCACCAGGCGGGGGAATCTACGAGCAGTACTTC.

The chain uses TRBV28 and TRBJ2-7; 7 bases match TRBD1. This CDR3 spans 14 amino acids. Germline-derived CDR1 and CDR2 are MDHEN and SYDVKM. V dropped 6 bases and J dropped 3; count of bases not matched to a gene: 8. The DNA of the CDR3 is TGTGCCAGCAGGAACCGGGACAGATTCTACGAGCAGTACTTC. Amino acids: CASRNRDRFYEQYF.

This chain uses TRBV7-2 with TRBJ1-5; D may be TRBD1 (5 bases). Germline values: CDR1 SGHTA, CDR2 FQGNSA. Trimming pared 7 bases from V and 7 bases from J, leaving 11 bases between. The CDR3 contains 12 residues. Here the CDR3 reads CASKPQGQPQHF. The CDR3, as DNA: TGTGCCAGCAAACCTCAGGGACAGCCCCAGCATTTT.

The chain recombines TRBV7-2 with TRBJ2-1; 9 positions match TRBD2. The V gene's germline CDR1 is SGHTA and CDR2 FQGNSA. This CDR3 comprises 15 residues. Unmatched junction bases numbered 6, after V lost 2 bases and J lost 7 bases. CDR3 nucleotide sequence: TGTGCCAGCAGCTTAACTGGCGGGAGGGGGAATGAGCAGTTCTTC. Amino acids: CASSLTGGRGNEQFF. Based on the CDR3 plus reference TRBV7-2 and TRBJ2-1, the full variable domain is GAGVSQSPSNKVTEKGKDVELRCDPISGHTALYWYRQSLGQGLEFLIYFQGNSAPDKSGLPSDRFSAERTGGSVSTLTIQRTQQEDSAVYLCASSLTGGRGNEQFFGPGTRLTVL.

The CDR3 sequence is CAWSGRDSEYGYTF. The CDR3 DNA is TGTGCCTGGAGTGGGCGGGACAGTGAATATGGCTACACCTTC. The rearrangement joins TRBV30 to TRBJ1-2; 7 nucleotides line up with TRBD1. Germline V lookup: CDR1 GTSNPN, CDR2 SVGIG (reference sequence). V dropped 1 base and J dropped 5; count of bases not matched to a gene: 7. This CDR3 contains 14 residues.

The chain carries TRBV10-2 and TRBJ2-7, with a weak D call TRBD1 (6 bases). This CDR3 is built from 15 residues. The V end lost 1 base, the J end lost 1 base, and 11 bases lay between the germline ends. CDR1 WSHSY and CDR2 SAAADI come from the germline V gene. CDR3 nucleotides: TGCGCCAGCAGTGAGTTTCACAGGGCTTCCTACGAGCAGTACTTC. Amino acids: CASSEFHRASYEQYF.

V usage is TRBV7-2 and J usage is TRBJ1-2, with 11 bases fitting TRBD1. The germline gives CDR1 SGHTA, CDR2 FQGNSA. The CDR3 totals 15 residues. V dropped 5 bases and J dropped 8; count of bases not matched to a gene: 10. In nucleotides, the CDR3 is TGTGCCAGCAGCCCACCGGGACAGGGGGTGAGCGGCTACACCTTC. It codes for CASSPPGQGVSGYTF.

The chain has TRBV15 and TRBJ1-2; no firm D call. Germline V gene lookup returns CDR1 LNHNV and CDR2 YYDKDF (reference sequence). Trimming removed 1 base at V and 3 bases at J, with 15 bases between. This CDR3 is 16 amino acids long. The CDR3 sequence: CATSRGGSRNYYGYTF. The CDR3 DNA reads TGTGCCACCAGCAGAGGTGGATCGAGGAACTACTATGGCTACACCTTC.

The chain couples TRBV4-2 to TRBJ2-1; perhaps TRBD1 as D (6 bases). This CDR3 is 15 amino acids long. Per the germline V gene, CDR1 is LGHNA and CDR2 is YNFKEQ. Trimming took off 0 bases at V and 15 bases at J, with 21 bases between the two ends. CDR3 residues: CASSQDFGRGGEGFF. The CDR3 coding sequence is TGTGCCAGCAGCCAAGACTTTGGGCGAGGGGGTGAGGGGTTCTTC.

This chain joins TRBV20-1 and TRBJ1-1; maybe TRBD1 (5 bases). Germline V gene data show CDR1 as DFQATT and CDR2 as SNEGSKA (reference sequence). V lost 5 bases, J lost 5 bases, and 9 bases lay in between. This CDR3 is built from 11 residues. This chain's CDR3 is CSAPGGTEAFF. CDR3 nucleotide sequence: TGCAGTGCTCCGGGGGGGACTGAAGCTTTCTTT.

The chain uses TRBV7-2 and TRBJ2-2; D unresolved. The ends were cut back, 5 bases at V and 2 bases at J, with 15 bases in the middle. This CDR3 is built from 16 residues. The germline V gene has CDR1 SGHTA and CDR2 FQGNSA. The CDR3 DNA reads TGTGCCAGCAGCCGCTACAGTTTGCTTAACACCGGGGAGCTGTTTTTT. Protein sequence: CASSRYSLLNTGELFF.

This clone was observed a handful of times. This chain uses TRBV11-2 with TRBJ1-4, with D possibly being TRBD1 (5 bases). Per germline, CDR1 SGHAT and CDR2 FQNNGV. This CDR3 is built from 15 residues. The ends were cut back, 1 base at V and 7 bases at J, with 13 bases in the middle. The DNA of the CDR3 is TGTGCCAGCAGCTTAGCAGGGTCGGTTGGTGAAAAACTGTTTTTT. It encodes CASSLAGSVGEKLFF.

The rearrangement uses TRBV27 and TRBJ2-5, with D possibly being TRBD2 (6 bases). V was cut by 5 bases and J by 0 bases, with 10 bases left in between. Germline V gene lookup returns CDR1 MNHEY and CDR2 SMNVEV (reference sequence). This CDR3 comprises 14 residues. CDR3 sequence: CASSARDYQETQYF. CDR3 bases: TGTGCCAGCAGTGCCCGGGACTACCAAGAGACCCAGTACTTC.

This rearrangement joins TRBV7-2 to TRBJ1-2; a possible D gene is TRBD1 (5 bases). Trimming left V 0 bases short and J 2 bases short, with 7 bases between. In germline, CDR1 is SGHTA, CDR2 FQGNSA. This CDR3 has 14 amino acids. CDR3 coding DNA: TGTGCCAGCAGCTTAGCGGGGGGGAACTATGGCTACACCTTC. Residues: CASSLAGGNYGYTF.

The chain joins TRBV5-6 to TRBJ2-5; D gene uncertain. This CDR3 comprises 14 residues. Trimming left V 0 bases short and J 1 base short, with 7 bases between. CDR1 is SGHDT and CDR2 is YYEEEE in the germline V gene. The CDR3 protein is CASSLGYPQETQYF. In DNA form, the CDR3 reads TGTGCCAGCAGCTTGGGTTATCCCCAAGAGACCCAGTACTTC.

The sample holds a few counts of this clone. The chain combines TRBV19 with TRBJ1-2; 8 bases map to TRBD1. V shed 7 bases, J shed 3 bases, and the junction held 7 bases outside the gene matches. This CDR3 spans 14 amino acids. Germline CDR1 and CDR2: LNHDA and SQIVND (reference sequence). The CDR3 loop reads CASIKQGVDYGYTF. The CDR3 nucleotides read TGTGCCAGTATTAAACAGGGGGTGGACTATGGCTACACCTTC.

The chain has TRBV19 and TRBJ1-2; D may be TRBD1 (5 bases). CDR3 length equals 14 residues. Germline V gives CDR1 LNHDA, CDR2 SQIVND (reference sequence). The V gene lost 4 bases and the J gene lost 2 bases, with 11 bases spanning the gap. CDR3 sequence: CASSRGTGNYGYTF. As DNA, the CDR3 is TGTGCCAGTAGTAGAGGGACTGGGAACTATGGCTACACCTTC.